A selection of T cell receptor beta chains follows, all from one sample in a study of cytomegalovirus exposure and HLA in healthy donors. Sequencing used immunoSEQ multiplex PCR; TCRdb keeps in-frame clones, though not all of them. The sample holds roughly 200,000 clones; roughly 68% are singletons and the top ten take 2.6%. Sample: PBMCs. All receptors come from a middle-aged man in good health and CMV-seropositive. CDR3s include the opening cysteine and the closing phenylalanine or tryptophan. The D gene is left open where the match is weak. A clone size is listed for some rows: how often the clone was seen (once, few, many), or a class if it is expanded.

TRBJ2-7 TRBD2 TRBV27 NA TGTGCCAGCAGTCCGGGACTAGGCTACGAGCAGTACTTC CASSPGLGYEQYF
TRBJ2-1 TRBD2 TRBV5-1 NA TGCGCCAGCAGCCAAGGGACTAGCGGGGGGCCCCCAAGCAATGAGCAGTTCTTC CASSQGTSGGPPSNEQFF
TRBJ2-1 TRBD2 TRBV5-1 NA TGCGCCAGCAGCTTGGGGGGGACTAGCGCCACTCGGTACAATGAGCAGTTCTTC CASSLGGTSATRYNEQFF
TRBJ2-7 NA TRBV6-5 NA TGTGCCAGCAGTTATAGACAGAGATACGAGCAGTACTTC CASSYRQRYEQYF
TRBJ2-3 TRBD1 TRBV4-3 NA TGCGCCAGCAGCCCGGGGGACAGGAGCACAGATACGCAGTATTTT CASSPGDRSTDTQYF
TRBJ1-1 NA TRBV28 few TGTGCCAGCAGTTTAGAAGGGAGGGGGTGGGGCGCTGAAGCTTTCTTT CASSLEGRGWGAEAFF
TRBJ1-4 NA TRBV28 NA TGTGCCAGCTCGGGGGGGAGTCTTGAAAAACTGTTTTTT CASSGGSLEKLFF
TRBJ1-2 TRBD1 TRBV18 NA TGTGCCAGCTCCCCCGACAGGGGCCCTGGGAGTGGAGGCTACACCTTC CASSPDRGPGSGGYTF
TRBJ2-6 NA TRBV11-2 NA TGTGCCAGCAGCTTTTGGAGGGGTGGGGCCAACGTCCTGACTTTC CASSFWRGGANVLTF
TRBJ1-2 TRBD1 TRBV5-4 NA TGTGCCAGCAGCCGGGATGCCAGGGGGGGCTACACCTTC CASSRDARGGYTF
TRBJ1-2 NA TRBV6-1 NA TGTGCCAGCAGTGCGGGGGACTATGGCTACACCTTC CASSAGDYGYTF
TRBJ2-7 NA TRBV13 NA TGTGCCAGCAGCCCGGAGGGACAGACCTACGAGCAGTACTTC CASSPEGQTYEQYF
TRBJ1-5 NA TRBV6-5 NA TGTGCCAGCAGTTCGGGATGGACGGACCCCGCGCGGCCCCAGCATTTT CASSSGWTDPARPQHF
TRBJ2-2 TRBD1 TRBV10-3 NA TGTGCCATCAGTGATCTGGGACAGGGGGCAAGGACCGGGGAGCTGTTTTTT CAISDLGQGARTGELFF
TRBJ2-3 NA TRBV6-1 NA TGTGCCAGCAGTGCCGGGTTCGTGATAGATACGCAGTATTTT CASSAGFVIDTQYF
TRBJ2-3 NA TRBV19 NA TGTGCCAGTAGTATAGGGAGTCAGCGCACAGATACGCAGTATTTT CASSIGSQRTDTQYF
TRBJ1-2 NA TRBV6-5 NA TGTGCCAGCAGGTACCCCCTAGGGGGGGGAGACTATGGCTACACCTTC CASRYPLGGGDYGYTF
TRBJ2-2 NA TRBV14 NA TGTGCCAGCAGCCAAGAGGTAGGCCCCTACAGCGGGGAGCTGTTTTTT CASSQEVGPYSGELFF
TRBJ2-2 NA TRBV29-1 NA TGCAGCGTTGCGGGATTAGGGGGTAGTCATCCCGGGGAGCTGTTTTTT CSVAGLGGSHPGELFF
TRBJ1-1 TRBD1 TRBV6-6 NA TGTGCCAGCAGTGACCAACAGGGGTTGGACACTGAAGCTTTCTTT CASSDQQGLDTEAFF
TRBJ2-3 NA TRBV19 NA TGTGCCAGTGACGACAGAATCGCAGATACGCAGTATTTT CASDDRIADTQYF
TRBJ2-7 NA TRBV5-1 NA TGCGCCAGCAGCTTGGATCAGGGGAGAGACGAGCAGTACTTC CASSLDQGRDEQYF
TRBJ2-7 NA TRBV6-5 NA TGTGCCAGCCGAGGCTCAGCGACCTACGAGCAGTACTTC CASRGSATYEQYF
TRBJ2-1 TRBD1 TRBV7-9 NA TGTGCCAGCAGCCCAAAACAGGGGCAGAGGTTGTTTTTAAGGAATGAGCAGTTCTTC CASSPKQGQRLFLRNEQFF
TRBJ2-1 NA TRBV2 NA TGTGCCAGCAGCTTATCAGGGAATGAGCAGTTCTTC CASSLSGNEQFF
TRBJ2-3 TRBD1 TRBV10-1 NA TGCGCCGGCAGTGAGTCAAGGGGGCCAGATACGCAGTATTTT CAGSESRGPDTQYF